The 8 T cell receptor beta chains below come from one sample, sequenced in a study of blood T cell repertoires in COVID-19. Assay: immunoSEQ multiplex PCR; the TCRdb copy retains only in-frame clones and omits some. The data show around 64,000 clones, about nine tenths seen once. The sample was peripheral blood. These receptors all stem from a man in his thirties or forties with acute or convalescent COVID-19.

This clone is a singleton in its sample. The V and J genes are TRBV2 and TRBJ1-5; D remains ambiguous. The CDR3 spans 14 residues. CDR1 and CDR2 (germline): SNHLY, FYNNEI. Between the trimmed V and J ends, which lost 4 bases and 1 base, there was a span of 8 bases. CDR3 loop: CASSGQRSNQPQHF. The CDR3 coding sequence is TGTGCCAGCAGTGGACAAAGAAGCAATCAGCCCCAGCATTTT.

This chain links TRBV7-8 with TRBJ2-7, with D unresolved. This CDR3 region has 16 residues. Germline V gives CDR1 SGHVS, CDR2 FQNEAQ. Trimming cost V 7 bases and J 2 bases, with 21 bases left between them. Here the CDR3 DNA reads TGTGCCAGCAAGGTGGTAGCCTCTTCCAAGACCTACGAGCAGTACTTC. Its translation is CASKVVASSKTYEQYF.

This chain connects TRBV7-9 to TRBJ2-1; the match to TRBD1 covers 7 bases. The germline V gene encodes CDR1 SEHNR and CDR2 FQNEAQ (reference sequence). Trimming removed 0 bases from V and 3 bases from J; junction bases left unmatched: 11. This CDR3 has 18 amino acids. The CDR3 sequence is CASSLAPRDSLLYNEQFF. The CDR3, as DNA: TGTGCCAGCAGCTTAGCGCCCCGGGACAGCTTACTCTACAATGAGCAGTTCTTC.

V is TRBV19 and J is TRBJ1-5; D may be TRBD1 (6 bases). The CDR3 is 20 amino acids. V lost 1 base, J lost 0 bases, and 22 bases lay in between. Germline assignment: CDR1 LNHDA and CDR2 SQIVND (reference sequence). The CDR3 reads CASSIGTDPRPSYSNQPQHF. The DNA for the CDR3 is TGTGCCAGTAGTATAGGGACAGATCCCAGACCTTCTTATAGCAATCAGCCCCAGCATTTT.

This sequence joins TRBV29-1 and TRBJ1-4; 9 bases map to TRBD1. In germline, CDR1 is SQVTM, CDR2 ANQGSEA. The junction had 2 bases not matched to a gene; V was cut back by 5 bases and J by 4 bases. The CDR3 has 13 amino acids. CDR3 sequence (DNA): TGCAGCGTTACGGACAGGGGTAATGAAAAACTGTTTTTT. It codes for CSVTDRGNEKLFF.

The chain carries TRBV10-3 and TRBJ1-1; D not certain. V was trimmed by 2 bases and J by 5 bases, leaving 12 bases between them. This CDR3 region has 14 residues. Germline CDR1 reads ENHRY; CDR2 reads SYGVKD. CDR3 nucleotides: TGTGCCATCAGTGAGGGACTTAGATGGACTGAAGCTTTCTTT. Translating gives CAISEGLRWTEAFF.

The chain employs TRBV19 and TRBJ1-2, with TRBD1 matching over 8 bases. The CDR3 has 13 residues. J gave up 4 bases and V 9 bases, and 7 bases lay outside the gene matches. The germline V gene encodes CDR1 LNHDA and CDR2 SQIVND (reference sequence). The CDR3 reads CASADRVGYGYTF. The CDR3 DNA follows: TGTGCCAGCGCGGACAGGGTGGGCTATGGCTACACCTTC.

This clone was seen a single time. The chain is built from TRBV7-2 and TRBJ2-1, with TRBD2 matching 9 bases. J was trimmed by 4 bases and V by 5 bases; bases with no gene match: 6. Germline values: CDR1 SGHTA, CDR2 FQGNSA. This CDR3 has 15 amino acids. The CDR3 sequence is CASSQSGGSYNEQFF. The CDR3 nucleotides read TGTGCCAGCAGCCAGAGCGGGGGGTCTTACAATGAGCAGTTCTTC.